This T cell receptor beta chain stems from a study of cytomegalovirus exposure and HLA in healthy donors. Primers included in the PCR were 60 Vbeta and 13 Jbeta primers. Repertoires were generated with immunoSEQ multiplex PCR, while TCRdb's copy carries only in-frame clones and drops some. The data contain fewer than 250,000 clones, about four fifths of them singletons. The CDR3 has 19 residues. V shed 0 bases, J shed 3 bases, and the junction held 13 bases outside the gene matches. Germline loops: CDR1 SGHRS, CDR2 YFSETQ. In the case of this clone: The antigen remains undetermined.

Whole-study results and caveats: A later analysis linked a missense variant in DCLRE1C to the trimming of TCR beta V and J genes. In vitro data verified a few CMV-associated chains as specific for CMV antigens.

The receptor was isolated from a woman between 45 and 60 years old in good health and CMV-seropositive. The V call is TRBV5-1, the J call TRBJ1-2, with 11 bases that match TRBD1. Sequencing was carried out using PBMCs. CDR3: CASSLELGQGAGNYYGYTF. CDR3 nucleotides: TGCGCCAGCAGCTTGGAGTTAGGACAGGGGGCAGGCAATTACTATGGCTACACCTTC.